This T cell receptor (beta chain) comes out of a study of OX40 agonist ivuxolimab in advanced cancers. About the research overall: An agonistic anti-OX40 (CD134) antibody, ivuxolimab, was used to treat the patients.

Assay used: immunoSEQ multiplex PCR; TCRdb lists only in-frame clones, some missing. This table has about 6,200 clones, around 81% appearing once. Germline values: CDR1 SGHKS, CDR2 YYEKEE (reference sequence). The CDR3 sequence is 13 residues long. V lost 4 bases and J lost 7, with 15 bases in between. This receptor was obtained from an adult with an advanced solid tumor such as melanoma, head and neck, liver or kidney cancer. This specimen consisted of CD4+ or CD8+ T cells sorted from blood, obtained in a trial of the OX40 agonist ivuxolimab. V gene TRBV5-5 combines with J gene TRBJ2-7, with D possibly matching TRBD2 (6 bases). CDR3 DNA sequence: TGTGCCAGCAGCCAAAGGGACTGGCTTGAGCAGTACTTC. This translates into CASSQRDWLEQYF.